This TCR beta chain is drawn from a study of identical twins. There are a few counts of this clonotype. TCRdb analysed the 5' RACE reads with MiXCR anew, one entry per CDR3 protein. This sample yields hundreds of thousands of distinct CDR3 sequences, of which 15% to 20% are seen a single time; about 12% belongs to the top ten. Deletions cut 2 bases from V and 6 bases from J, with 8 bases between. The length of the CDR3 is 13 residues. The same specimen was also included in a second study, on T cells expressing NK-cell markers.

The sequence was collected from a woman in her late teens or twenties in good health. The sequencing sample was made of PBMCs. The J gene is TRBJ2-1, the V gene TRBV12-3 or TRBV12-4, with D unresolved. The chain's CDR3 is CASSLYWGNEQFF. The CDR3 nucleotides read TGTGCCAGCAGTTTATATTGGGGCAATGAGCAGTTCTTC.